One sample yielded the 24 T cell receptor beta chains listed below, sequenced in a study of T cell responses to AZD1222 COVID-19 vaccine. Measured with immunoSEQ multiplex PCR; TCRdb has only the in-frame clones, and not every one. The data contain about 130,000 clones, around nine tenths of them singletons. The input for sequencing was peripheral blood, taken on day 0 of AZD1222 vaccination. The origin of the receptors is an adult in good health.

The count of this clone is one. The chain links TRBV6-6 to TRBJ1-5; TRBD1 might be the D (5 bases). Looked up from germline, CDR1 is MNHNY and CDR2 is SVGAGI (reference sequence). The V end was cut by 6 bases, the J end by 0 bases, with 9 bases between. The CDR3 is 14 residues long. Written as DNA, the CDR3 is TGTGCCAGCAGACGACAGAGTAGCAATCAGCCCCAGCATTTT. Amino acids: CASRRQSSNQPQHF.

This clone has only a few counts. The chain joins TRBV6-5 to TRBJ1-1; TRBD1 aligns across 10 bases. J was trimmed by 1 base and V by 7 bases; bases with no gene match: 3. The germline V gene has CDR1 MNHEY and CDR2 SVGAGI. The length of the CDR3 is 14 residues. In nucleotides, the CDR3 is TGTGCCAGCAACCGACAGGGGGCGAACACTGAAGCTTTCTTT. This sequence encodes CASNRQGANTEAFF.

This chain uses TRBV5-5 with TRBJ2-3; 9 bases agree with TRBD2. The CDR3 is 15 residues long. In germline, CDR1 is SGHKS, CDR2 YYEKEE (reference sequence). V lost 0 bases and J lost 3; bases outside the gene matches: 2. The CDR3 bases are TGTGCCAGCAGCTTGGGACTAGCGGTAACAGATACGCAGTATTTT. Translated, it gives CASSLGLAVTDTQYF.

This chain links TRBV7-2 with TRBJ1-3; D is possibly TRBD1 (5 bases). The CDR3 sequence is 16 residues long. The V gene lost 1 base and the J gene lost 4 bases, with 14 bases spanning the gap. Germline CDR1 reads SGHTA; CDR2 reads FQGNSA. CDR3 loop: CASSLVRDPEGNTIYF. In nucleotides, the CDR3 is TGTGCCAGCAGCTTAGTGCGGGACCCTGAGGGAAACACCATATATTTT. Full variable domain (rest looked up from reference TRBV7-2 and TRBJ1-3): GAGVSQSPSNKVTEKGKDVELRCDPISGHTALYWYRQSLGQGLEFLIYFQGNSAPDKSGLPSDRFSAERTGGSVSTLTIQRTQQEDSAVYLCASSLVRDPEGNTIYFGEGSWLTVV.

The V call is TRBV12-5, the J call TRBJ1-5; possible D gene TRBD1, 5 bases. Germline V gene data show CDR1 as LGHNT and CDR2 as FRNRAP. Trimming removed 4 bases at V and 0 bases at J, with 19 bases between. The CDR3 runs to 18 residues. DNA of the CDR3: TGTGCTAGTGGTTACCTCCAGGCGGGGCTTTATAGCAATCAGCCCCAGCATTTT. The encoded protein is CASGYLQAGLYSNQPQHF.

The chain links TRBV6-1 to TRBJ2-2; no clear D gene. This CDR3 has 16 amino acids. Germline CDR1 reads MNHNS; CDR2 reads SASEGT. The germline V and J ends were trimmed by 2 bases and 0 bases, with 10 bases remaining between them. CDR3 DNA sequence: TGTGCCAGCAGTGAATCAGAAGCCGCGAACACCGGGGAGCTGTTTTTT. Protein: CASSESEAANTGELFF.

The CDR3 region is CASSLTGWNQPQHF. DNA of the CDR3: TGTGCCAGCAGTTTGACAGGGTGGAATCAGCCCCAGCATTTT. The rearrangement links TRBV27 to TRBJ1-5; 7 nucleotides match TRBD1. This CDR3 contains 14 residues. The J segment lost 4 bases and the V segment lost 3 bases, leaving 3 bases of the junction unmatched. Germline V gives CDR1 MNHEY, CDR2 SMNVEV (reference sequence).

This chain uses TRBV4-2 with TRBJ1-3; TRBD1 aligns across 7 bases. Germline V gene lookup returns CDR1 LGHNA and CDR2 YNFKEQ. The CDR3 runs 16 residues. J gave up 4 bases and V 3 bases, and 9 bases lay outside the gene matches. CDR3 region: CASSQTLTGAGNTIYF. The DNA of the CDR3 is TGTGCCAGCAGCCAGACATTAACAGGGGCGGGAAACACCATATATTTT.

The chain recombines TRBV28 with TRBJ1-2; D is possibly TRBD1 (5 bases). Germline loops: CDR1 MDHEN, CDR2 SYDVKM. V dropped 5 bases and J dropped 7 bases, with 11 bases sitting between them. This CDR3 has 12 amino acids. The CDR3 sequence is CASSTPGGGYTF. The CDR3 DNA reads TGTGCCAGCAGTACCCCGGGGGGTGGCTACACCTTC.

This clone was found a few times. The gene calls are TRBV3-1 (or the pseudogene TRBV3-2) and TRBJ2-7; D is unclear. Germline V gene sequence: CDR1 LGHDT, CDR2 YNNKEL (reference sequence). Trimming cost V 0 bases and J 4 bases, with 7 bases left between them. CDR3 length: 13 residues. In DNA, the CDR3 is TGTGCCAGCAGCCAAGATCCTTCATACGAGCAGTACTTC. It specifies CASSQDPSYEQYF.

This chain uses TRBV28 with TRBJ2-7, with D possibly being TRBD1 or TRBD2 (5 bases each). The CDR3 contains 16 residues. V was shortened by 7 bases and J by 1 base, with 20 bases between the two germline ends. CDR1 is MDHEN and CDR2 is SYDVKM in the germline V gene. The CDR3 nucleotides read TGTGCCAGCACTGGCGGCACAAGGGGAGTGTCCTACGAGCAGTACTTC. Translated: CASTGGTRGVSYEQYF.

This clone appeared a single time. The gene calls are TRBV6-2 or TRBV6-3 and TRBJ1-4, with 8 bases matching TRBD1. This CDR3 region has 16 residues. V dropped 3 bases and J dropped 8; count of bases not matched to a gene: 11. The germline CDR1 and CDR2 sequences are MNHEY and SVGEGT. CDR3 sequence: CASSYVLRQGKEKLFF. CDR3 in DNA: TGTGCCAGCAGTTATGTGTTGCGACAGGGGAAGGAAAAACTGTTTTTT.

This chain links TRBV19 with TRBJ2-1; 8 positions match TRBD2. The germline gives CDR1 LNHDA, CDR2 SQIVND (reference sequence). After removal of 5 bases from V and 7 bases from J, the junction contained 13 bases not matched to a gene. The CDR3 has 16 residues. The CDR3 region has the DNA TGTGCCAGTAGTCTCCTGGGAGCGGGAGATTTTAATGAGCAGTTCTTC. Translation gives CASSLLGAGDFNEQFF.

The genes are TRBV19 and TRBJ2-2, with D tentatively TRBD2 (6 bases). Per the germline V gene, CDR1 is LNHDA and CDR2 is SQIVND (reference sequence). V was clipped by 3 bases and J by 7 bases, with 18 bases between them. The CDR3 totals 16 residues. CDR3 sequence reads: CASSIWGCGRGGELFF. Written as DNA, the CDR3 is TGTGCCAGTAGTATTTGGGGATGCGGGCGGGGCGGGGAGCTGTTTTTT.

This clone was seen only once. This sequence joins TRBV6-5 and TRBJ1-1; weak D call: TRBD1 (6 bases). Between the trimmed V and J ends, which lost 2 bases and 0 bases, there was a span of 7 bases. The CDR3 length is 14 residues. Germline loops: CDR1 MNHEY, CDR2 SVGAGI. The CDR3 DNA sequence: TGTGCCAGCAGTTACGGGACACTGAACACTGAAGCTTTCTTT. This encodes CASSYGTLNTEAFF.

The V and J genes are TRBV18 and TRBJ2-1; 8 bases match TRBD2. V gave up 3 bases and J gave up 10 bases; unmatched junction bases: 2. The CDR3 loop spans 12 amino acids. Germline CDR1 reads KGHSH; CDR2 reads LQKENI. The CDR3 sequence: CASSPPGGEQFF. DNA of the CDR3: TGTGCCAGCTCACCCCCGGGGGGGGAGCAGTTCTTC.

This chain connects TRBV9 to TRBJ2-1; TRBD2 matches 9 bases. Germline V gene data show CDR1 as SGDLS and CDR2 as YYNGEE. V lost 0 bases to trimming and J lost 4 bases; unmatched junction nucleotides: 2. This CDR3 is 15 amino acids long. CDR3 sequence (DNA): TGTGCCAGCAGCGTAGTAGCGGGGGCGTACAATGAGCAGTTCTTC. Translated, it gives CASSVVAGAYNEQFF.

This clone appeared once. The chain combines TRBV6-5 with TRBJ1-2; possibly TRBD1 for D (5 bases). The CDR3 is 16 residues long. The germline V gene has CDR1 MNHEY and CDR2 SVGAGI. Trimming stripped 0 bases from V and 8 bases from J, with 19 bases between. CDR3 nucleotides: TGTGCCAGCAGTTACTCGCACTCAGGGCCCGCGGAAGGCTACACCTTC. Translated: CASSYSHSGPAEGYTF.

V usage is TRBV28 and J usage is TRBJ1-5, with TRBD1 identical over 10 bases. CDR3 length: 14 amino acids. Per germline, CDR1 MDHEN and CDR2 SYDVKM. J was trimmed by 7 bases and V by 6 bases; bases with no gene match: 6. CDR3 DNA sequence: TGTGCCAGCAGGACCGGGACAGGGGTACAGCCCCAGCATTTT. Translating gives CASRTGTGVQPQHF.

The rearrangement uses TRBV27 and TRBJ1-4; the D gene is possibly TRBD1 (5 bases). Germline assignment: CDR1 MNHEY and CDR2 SMNVEV (reference sequence). The V and J ends lost 6 bases and 7 bases respectively, with 12 bases between them. The CDR3 runs to 13 residues. The CDR3 region is CASRGGMREKLFF. DNA for the CDR3: TGTGCCAGCAGGGGGGGAATGCGTGAAAAACTGTTTTTT.

J is TRBJ1-2 and V is TRBV5-6, with 7 nucleotides matching TRBD1. J gave up 2 bases and V 4 bases, and 8 bases lay outside the gene matches. This CDR3 is built from 15 residues. Germline V CDR1 and CDR2: SGHDT, YYEEEE. The CDR3 protein is CASSRYDRDNYGYTF. CDR3 bases: TGTGCCAGCAGCCGGTATGACAGGGACAACTATGGCTACACCTTC.

The V and J genes are TRBV7-9 and TRBJ1-1; a weak D match, TRBD1 (5 bases). Germline V CDR1 and CDR2: SEHNR, FQNEAQ (reference sequence). CDR3 length: 14 amino acids. Trimming took 2 bases from V and 7 from J, leaving 14 bases between them. The CDR3: CASSLKGAAFEAFF. Written as DNA, the CDR3 is TGTGCCAGCAGCTTAAAAGGGGCAGCGTTTGAAGCTTTCTTT.

Only one count was recorded for this clone. This rearrangement joins TRBV7-8 to TRBJ1-3; D remains unclear. Germline CDR1 and CDR2: SGHVS and FQNEAQ. V was shortened by 5 bases and J by 5 bases, with 10 bases between the two germline ends. The CDR3 spans 13 residues. CDR3 sequence (DNA): TGTGCCAGCAGCAACGATCGGAGAAACACCATATATTTT. Amino acid sequence: CASSNDRRNTIYF.

The rearrangement joins TRBV5-6 to TRBJ2-4, with D hard to call. The V gene's germline CDR1 is SGHDT and CDR2 YYEEEE. V gave up 2 bases and J gave up 1 base, with 7 bases separating them. The CDR3 spans 14 residues. CDR3 residues: CASSFTGAKNIQYF. The CDR3 DNA sequence: TGTGCCAGCAGCTTTACCGGGGCCAAAAACATTCAGTACTTC. The variable domain in full, with the rest retrieved from reference TRBV5-6 and TRBJ2-4, is DAGVTQSPTHLIKTRGQQVTLRCSPKSGHDTVSWYQQALGQGPQFIFQYYEEEERQRGNFPDRFSGHQFPNYSSELNVNALLLGDSALYLCASSFTGAKNIQYFGAGTRLSVL.